Listed below are T cell receptor beta chains from one sample, sequenced in a study of cytomegalovirus exposure and HLA in healthy donors. The protocol was immunoSEQ multiplex PCR, while the TCRdb copy is restricted to in-frame clones and leaves out a portion. The table shows approximately 170,000 clones, with approximately 79% occurring only once. The sample comprised PBMCs. The source of these receptors is a human donor in good health. Each CDR3 is given with its conserved first and last residue.

TRBJ2-3 | TRBV12-5 | CASDLTGGSTDTQYF
TRBJ2-7 | TRBV7-9 | CASSSPGQFPYEQYF
TRBJ2-7 | TRBV7-2 | CASSLDSGGYEQYF
TRBJ2-1 | TRBV29-1 | CSVEDLSAKGIQGPGYEQFF
TRBJ1-1 | TRBV7-2 | CASSLDPMNTEAFF
TRBJ1-4 | TRBV4-2 | CASSQVLGALGEKLFF
TRBJ2-5 | TRBV15 | CATSRGAGGPETQYF
TRBJ1-5 | TRBV7-9 | CASSSGGQHNQPQHF
TRBJ1-4 | TRBV19 | CASIGGHGEKLFF
TRBJ1-2 | TRBV6-1 | CASTPDRHGYTF
TRBJ1-1 | TRBV28 | CASRRLSGTNANLNTEAFF
TRBJ2-4 | TRBV6-1 | CASSELQGSDQYF
TRBJ2-7 | TRBV5-1 | CASSFGLAGGYEQYF
TRBJ1-4 | TRBV18 | CASSSTLTGRNEKLFF
TRBJ2-2 | TRBV19 | CASCSQSDTGELFF
TRBJ2-5 | TRBV7-7 | CASSLSLAGGETQYF
TRBJ2-7 | TRBV5-1 | CASSQKGDRAYYEQYF
TRBJ2-1 | TRBV27 | CARAGGPINEQFF
TRBJ1-1 | TRBV29-1 | CSVTPRLANTEAFF
TRBJ2-1 | TRBV11-2 | CASSLDRGSGGNEQFF
TRBJ1-5 | TRBV28 | CASSPGWYQPQHF
TRBJ2-7 | TRBV6-1 | CASSVYPSGGWEQYF
TRBJ1-6 | TRBV19 | CASSPGVYNSPLHF
TRBJ2-3 | TRBV29-1 | CSGRGLAGSSTDTQYF
TRBJ1-1 | TRBV19 | CASSISTDNIVDTEAFF
TRBJ2-5 | TRBV5-1 | CASSQGQAVGRETQYF
TRBJ1-3 | TRBV5-4 | CASSSRTGGNTIYF
TRBJ1-3 | TRBV5-1 | CASSPGQANTIYF
TRBJ1-2 | TRBV25-1 | CASSDVETGGAYGYTF
TRBJ1-1 | TRBV27 | CASGGINRVRPAFF
TRBJ1-5 | TRBV7-9 | CSSSLGQGLYSNQPQHF
TRBJ2-3 | TRBV5-6 | CASSAGQGATDTQYF
TRBJ1-4 | TRBV23-1 | CASSQFPPVTNEKLFF
TRBJ1-1 | TRBV4-1 | CASSQDLTRATTEAFF
TRBJ2-1 | TRBV29-1 | CSVQLAFNEQFF
TRBJ1-6 | TRBV9 | CASRQGVSDNSPLHF
TRBJ2-2 | TRBV19 | CASSIGDGPGLENTGELFF
TRBJ1-5 | TRBV10-2 | CASSESGGWGQPQHF
TRBJ2-1 | TRBV19 | CASSIEGSSYNEQFF
TRBJ1-5 | TRBV7-9 | CASSLAFQDSNQPQHF
TRBJ1-5 | TRBV2 | CASSEARTGVSWPQHF
TRBJ2-7 | TRBV7-6 | CASSLRTGPNETAYEQYF
TRBJ1-5 | TRBV7-2 | CASSSDAGQYQPQHF
TRBJ1-3 | TRBV7-2 | CASSFWRDSGNTIYF
TRBJ2-1 | TRBV11-2 | CASSPGGLAEYNEQFF
TRBJ1-4 | TRBV23-1 | CASTRRGYEKLFF
TRBJ1-5 | TRBV4-2 | CASSQDLLRTGENQPQHF